This T cell receptor beta chain was sequenced in a study of PD-1 blockade in classical Hodgkin lymphoma. To note about this clone: Its matching antigen is unknown.

Time point of the sample: cycle 4 day 1 (C4D1), after 6 weeks of nivolumab. Following autologous stem cell transplantation, relapse occurred in every patient, and exposure to brentuximab vedotin varied. Study results and limitations: Healthy donors reportedly exceeded newly diagnosed patients in baseline TCR diversity.

Generated by immunoSEQ multiplex PCR, the TCRdb table keeps only in-frame clones and is missing some. The sample has 50,000 to 65,000 clones, about 90% seen once. The sequenced sample was peripheral blood mononuclear cells (PBMCs), obtained before the fourth cycle of nivolumab. The TCR was taken from a human donor with classical Hodgkin lymphoma.

Written as DNA, the CDR3 is TGTGCCAGCAGCTCCTCCGGCTCGGGCTATGGCTACACCTTC. As protein: CASSSSGSGYGYTF. The V gene is TRBV7-9, the J gene TRBJ1-2; D is undetermined. This CDR3 is 14 amino acids long. V gave up 4 bases and J gave up 4 bases, with 13 bases separating them. Germline CDR1 SEHNR, CDR2 FQNEAQ (reference sequence).